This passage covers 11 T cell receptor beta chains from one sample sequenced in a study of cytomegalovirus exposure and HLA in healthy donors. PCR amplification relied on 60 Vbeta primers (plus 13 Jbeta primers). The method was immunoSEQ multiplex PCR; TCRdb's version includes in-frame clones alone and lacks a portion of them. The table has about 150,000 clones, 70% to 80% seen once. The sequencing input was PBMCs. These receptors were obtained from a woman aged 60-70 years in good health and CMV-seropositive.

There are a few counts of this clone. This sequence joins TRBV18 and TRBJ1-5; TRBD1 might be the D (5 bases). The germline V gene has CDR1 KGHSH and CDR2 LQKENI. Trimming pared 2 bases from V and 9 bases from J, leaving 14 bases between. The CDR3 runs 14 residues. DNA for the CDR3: TGTGCCAGCTCACCAGGACAAACTCAGACGCCCCAGCATTTT. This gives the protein CASSPGQTQTPQHF.

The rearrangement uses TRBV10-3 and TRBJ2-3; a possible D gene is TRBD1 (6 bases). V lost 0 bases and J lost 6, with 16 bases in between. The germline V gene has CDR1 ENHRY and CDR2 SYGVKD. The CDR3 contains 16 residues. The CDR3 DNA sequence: TGTGCCATCAGTGAGTCGATACAGGGCCTAGGTGATACGCAGTATTTT. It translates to CAISESIQGLGDTQYF.

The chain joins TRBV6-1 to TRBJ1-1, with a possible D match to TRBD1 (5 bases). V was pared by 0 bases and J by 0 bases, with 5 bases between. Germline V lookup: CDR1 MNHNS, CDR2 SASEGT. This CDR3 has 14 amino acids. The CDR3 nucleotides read TGTGCCAGCAGTGAAGCAGGGGTGAACACTGAAGCTTTCTTT. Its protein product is CASSEAGVNTEAFF.

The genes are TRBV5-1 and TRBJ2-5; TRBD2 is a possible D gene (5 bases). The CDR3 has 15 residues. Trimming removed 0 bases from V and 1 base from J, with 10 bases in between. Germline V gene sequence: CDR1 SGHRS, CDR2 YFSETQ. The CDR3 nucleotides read TGCGCCAGCAGCTTGGACCCCGGGATCCAAGAGACCCAGTACTTC. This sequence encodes CASSLDPGIQETQYF.

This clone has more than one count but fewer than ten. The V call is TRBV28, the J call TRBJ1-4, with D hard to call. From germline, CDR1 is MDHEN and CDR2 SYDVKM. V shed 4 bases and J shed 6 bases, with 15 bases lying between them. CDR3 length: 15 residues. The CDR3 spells CASSSGPRGDEKLFF. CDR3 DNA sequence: TGTGCCAGCAGTTCCGGGCCCCGGGGAGATGAAAAACTGTTTTTT.

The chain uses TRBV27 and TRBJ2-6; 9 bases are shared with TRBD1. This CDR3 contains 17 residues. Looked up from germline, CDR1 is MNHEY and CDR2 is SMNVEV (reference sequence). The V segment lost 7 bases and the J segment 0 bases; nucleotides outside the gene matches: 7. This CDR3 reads CASKPGQGSSGANVLTF. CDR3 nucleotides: TGTGCCAGCAAACCGGGACAGGGATCCTCTGGGGCCAACGTCCTGACTTTC. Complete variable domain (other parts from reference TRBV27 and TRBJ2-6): EAQVTQNPRYLITVTGKKLTVTCSQNMNHEYMSWYRQDPGLGLRQIYYSMNVEVTDKGDVPEGYKVSRKEKRNFPLILESPSPNQTSLYFCASKPGQGSSGANVLTFGAGSRLTVL.

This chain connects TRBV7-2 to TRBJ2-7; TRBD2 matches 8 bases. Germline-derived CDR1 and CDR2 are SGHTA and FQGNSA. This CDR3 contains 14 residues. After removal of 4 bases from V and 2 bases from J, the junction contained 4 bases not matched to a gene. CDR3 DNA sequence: TGTGCCAGCAGCTCGGGACTAGGAACCTACGAGCAGTACTTC. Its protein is CASSSGLGTYEQYF.

This chain's CDR3 is CASSFGEEGQPQHF. CDR3 sequence (DNA): TGTGCCAGCAGCTTTGGGGAGGAGGGTCAGCCCCAGCATTTT. The rearrangement links TRBV7-8 to TRBJ1-5, with D unclear. The CDR3 consists of 14 residues. Germline-derived CDR1 and CDR2 are SGHVS and FQNEAQ. Trimming pared 3 bases from V and 6 bases from J, leaving 12 bases between.

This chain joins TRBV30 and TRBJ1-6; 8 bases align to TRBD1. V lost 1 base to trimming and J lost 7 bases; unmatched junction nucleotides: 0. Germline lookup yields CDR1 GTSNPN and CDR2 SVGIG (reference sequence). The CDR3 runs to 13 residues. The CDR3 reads CAWSGTGNSPLHF. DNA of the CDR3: TGTGCCTGGAGTGGGACAGGGAATTCACCCCTCCACTTT. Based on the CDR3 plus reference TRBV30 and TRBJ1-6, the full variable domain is SQTIHQWPATLVQPVGSPLSLECTVEGTSNPNLYWYRQAAGRGLQLLFYSVGIGQISSEVPQNLSASRPQDRQFILSSKKLLLSDSGFYLCAWSGTGNSPLHFGNGTRLTVT.

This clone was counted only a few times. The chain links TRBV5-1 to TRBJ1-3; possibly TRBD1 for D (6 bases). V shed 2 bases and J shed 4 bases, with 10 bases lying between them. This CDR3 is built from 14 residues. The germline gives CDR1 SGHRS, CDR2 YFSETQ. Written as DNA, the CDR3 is TGCGCCAGCAGCTTAACAGGGATCGGAAACACCATATATTTT. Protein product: CASSLTGIGNTIYF.

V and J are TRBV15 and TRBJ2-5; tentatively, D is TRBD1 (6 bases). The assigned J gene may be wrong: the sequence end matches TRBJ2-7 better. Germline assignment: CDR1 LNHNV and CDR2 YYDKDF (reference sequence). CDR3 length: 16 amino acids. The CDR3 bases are TGTGCCACCAGCCACATGTTGGGCAGGGGAACCTACGAGCAGTACTTC. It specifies CATSHMLGRGTYEQYF.